This TCR beta chain was found in a study of blood T cell repertoires in COVID-19. About the study: Acute and convalescent COVID-19 samples came from the United States, Italy and Spain.

Generated by immunoSEQ multiplex PCR, the TCRdb table keeps only in-frame clones and is missing some. The repertoire holds roughly 270,000 clones, with roughly 85% as singletons. This clone was detected only a few times. Sequenced sample: peripheral blood. The sequence came from a man in his forties or fifties with active or convalescent COVID-19.

The CDR3 is CASTTNGGIYGYTF. CDR3 sequence (DNA): TGTGCCAGTACCACAAACGGGGGTATCTATGGCTACACCTTC. The chain employs TRBV19 and TRBJ1-2; a weak D match, TRBD1 (5 bases). Trimming shortened V by 7 bases and J by 4 bases, and 16 bases separated the two germline ends. The CDR3 loop spans 14 amino acids. From germline, CDR1 is LNHDA and CDR2 SQIVND (reference sequence). The variable domain in full, completed from reference TRBV19 and TRBJ1-2, reads DGGITQSPKYLFRKEGQNVTLSCEQNLNHDAMYWYRQDPGQGLRLIYYSQIVNDFQKGDIAEGYSVSREKKESFPLTVTSAQKNPTAFYLCASTTNGGIYGYTFGSGTRLTVV.